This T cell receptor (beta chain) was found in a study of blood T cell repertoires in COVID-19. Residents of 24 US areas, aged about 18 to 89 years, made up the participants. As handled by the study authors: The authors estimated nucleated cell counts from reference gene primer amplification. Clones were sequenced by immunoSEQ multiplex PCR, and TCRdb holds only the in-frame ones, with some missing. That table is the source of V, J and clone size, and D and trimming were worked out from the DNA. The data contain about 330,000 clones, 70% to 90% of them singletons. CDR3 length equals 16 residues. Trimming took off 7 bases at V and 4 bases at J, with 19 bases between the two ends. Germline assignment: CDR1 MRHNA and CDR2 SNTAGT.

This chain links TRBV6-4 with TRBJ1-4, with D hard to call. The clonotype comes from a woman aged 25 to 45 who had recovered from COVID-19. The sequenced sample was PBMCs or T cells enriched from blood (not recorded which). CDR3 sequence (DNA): TGTGCCAGCACTACCGCGGAGACCGCAGTTAATGAAAAACTGTTTTTT. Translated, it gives CASTTAETAVNEKLFF.